The clone carrying this T cell receptor (beta chain) occurred once. Antigen: not known. Researchers maintained the mixed lymphocyte reaction cells in coculture at 37°C for 6 days. Produced via immunoSEQ multiplex PCR; TCRdb's table is partial and in-frame only. Of about 10,000 clones listed, around 40% are singletons. Germline V gene lookup returns CDR1 SGHRS and CDR2 YFSETQ. The V gene lost 0 bases and the J gene lost 3 bases, with 1 base spanning the gap. This CDR3 spans 12 amino acids. This entry is derived from a study of siplizumab effects on memory and regulatory T cells. Study conclusions and caveats: A small minority of alloreactive clones were mapped to unstimulated subsets. The alloresponse seemed to draw substantially on naive T cells, which appeared more diverse than memory cells.

Material: CFSE-low (dividing) CD8+ T cells sorted from an allogeneic mixed lymphocyte reaction. This receptor was identified in a human donor in good health; the cells came from an allogeneic mixed lymphocyte reaction. The chain has TRBV5-1 and TRBJ1-3; D is uncertain. In DNA, the CDR3 is TGCGCCAGCAGCTTGGATGGAAACACCATATATTTT. It translates to CASSLDGNTIYF.